A selection of T cell receptor beta chains follows, all from one sample in a study of cytotoxic CD8 clonotypes in ibrutinib-treated CLL. Here immunoSEQ multiplex PCR was the method, and the copy in TCRdb shows in-frame clones only, minus some. The top ten clones hold under 7% of a sample with over 70,000 clones, around 83% of them seen once. Sequencing was performed on PBMCs, taken before ibrutinib treatment. These TCRs come from a human donor with chronic lymphocytic leukemia. CDR3s include the opening cysteine and the closing phenylalanine or tryptophan. Each record gives: clone size, J gene, V gene, D gene, CDR3 DNA, CDR3 protein. D genes are given only for firm matches. Rows give clone size only sometimes, using once, few, many, or a class for an expanded clone.

NA	TRBJ2-1	TRBV10-3	NA	TGTGCCATAGGTGGGATAGTAGAGGACAGAAAAGCACCTATCCTACATGGGCAGTTCTTC	CAIGGIVEDRKAPILHGQFF
NA	TRBJ2-3	TRBV19	NA	TGTGCCAGTAGCCTAGCGTCTAGCACAGATACGCAGTATTTT	CASSLASSTDTQYF
NA	TRBJ2-7	TRBV7-2	NA	TGTGCCAGCAGCTCTCTAGCGCCTAGTAATACCTACGAGCAGTACTTC	CASSSLAPSNTYEQYF
NA	TRBJ2-1	TRBV2	TRBD1	TGTGCCATCGGGACAGGCAATGAGCAGTTCTTC	CAIGTGNEQFF
once	TRBJ2-6	TRBV19	TRBD2	TGTGCCAGTAGTGACGGACTAGCGGGAACCTCTGGGGCCAACGTCCTGACTTTC	CASSDGLAGTSGANVLTF
NA	TRBJ2-6	TRBV19	TRBD1	TGTGCCAGTAGTATATTACGGGACAGGGACCTCCAAGGGGCCAACGTCCTGACTTTC	CASSILRDRDLQGANVLTF
NA	TRBJ1-1	TRBV29-1	TRBD1	TGCAGCCTCCGGGGTGGACAGGGGGCGCGGGACACTGAAGCTTTCTTT	CSLRGGQGARDTEAFF
NA	TRBJ2-3	TRBV5-5	NA	TGTGCCAGCAGCTTGGGAGTAGCCAGACTAGGGACAGATACGCAGTATTTT	CASSLGVARLGTDTQYF
NA	TRBJ2-6	TRBV28	NA	TGTGCCAGCAGATCTAACAACCTCTCTGGGGCCAACGTCCTGACTTTC	CASRSNNLSGANVLTF
NA	TRBJ2-3	TRBV7-9	NA	TGTGCCAGCAGCTCCAGGGCAGATACGCAGTATTTT	CASSSRADTQYF
NA	TRBJ1-1	TRBV5-1	NA	TGCGCCAGCAGTGGGGGACTGCTAAACACTGAAGCTTTCTTT	CASSGGLLNTEAFF
once	TRBJ2-7	TRBV29-1	NA	TGCAGCGTTGAAGATCCCTACGAGCAGTACTTC	CSVEDPYEQYF
NA	TRBJ2-1	TRBV19	NA	TGTGCCAGTAGTATAGGGTGGGACTCCTACAATGAGCAGTTCTTC	CASSIGWDSYNEQFF
NA	TRBJ2-3	TRBV28	NA	TGTGCCAGCAGTTCCCAGGGCCGGGGCTACACAGATACGCAGTATTTT	CASSSQGRGYTDTQYF
NA	TRBJ1-1	TRBV5-5	NA	TGTGCCAGCAGCTTGGTCCAGGTGGACACTGAAGCTTTCTTT	CASSLVQVDTEAFF
NA	TRBJ2-2	TRBV7-9	NA	TGCCATATCTTGGGGGATTCCCCCCCCGGGGAGCTGTTTTTT	CHILGDSPPGELFF
NA	TRBJ1-4	TRBV6-5	TRBD1	TGTGCCAGCAGTCCAGGGGGTGGTGGTGAAAAACTGTTTTTT	CASSPGGGGEKLFF
few	TRBJ2-5	TRBV7-9	TRBD1	TGTGCCAGCAGCTTAGGAGAGACAGGGGCCACGAAGACCCAGTACTTC	CASSLGETGATKTQYF
NA	TRBJ2-7	TRBV27	NA	TGTGCCAGCAGTCCACGGACGGACAGCTCCTACGAGCAGTACTTC	CASSPRTDSSYEQYF
NA	TRBJ2-2	TRBV27	TRBD2	TGTGCCAGCAGTCAAGGACTAGCGGGAGAGGGCGGGGAGCTGTTTTTT	CASSQGLAGEGGELFF
NA	TRBJ2-2	TRBV28	TRBD2	TGTGCCAGCAGTTTATTATACCGCGGGAGGGCCTCGAACACCGGGGAGCTGTTTTTT	CASSLLYRGRASNTGELFF
medium-sized	TRBJ1-1	TRBV5-5	NA	TGTGCCAGCAGCTCTTCCTACAACACTGAAGCTTTCTTT	CASSSSYNTEAFF
NA	TRBJ1-1	TRBV13	NA	TGTGCCAGCAGTCAAAGACGGACTGAAGCTTTCTTT	CASSQRRTEAFF
NA	TRBJ1-3	TRBV11-2	TRBD1	TGTGCCAGCAGCGCGAGGGACAGACCTGGAAACACCATATATTTT	CASSARDRPGNTIYF
NA	TRBJ1-3	TRBV10-3	NA	TGTGCCAGCCAGACAGGCCTAGAAAACTCTGGAAACACCATATATTTT	CASQTGLENSGNTIYF
NA	TRBJ2-1	TRBV13	NA	TGTGCCAGCAGCCCCGGAAGGGGGAGGTCCTACAATGAGCAGTTCTTC	CASSPGRGRSYNEQFF
NA	TRBJ1-2	TRBV5-1	TRBD1	TGCGCCAGCACCCCGGACAGGTCGAACTATGGCTACACCTTC	CASTPDRSNYGYTF
NA	TRBJ2-7	TRBV5-1	TRBD1	TGCGCCAGCAGCTTAAGGGACAGGGCTTCCGAGCAGTACTTC	CASSLRDRASEQYF
NA	TRBJ2-3	TRBV6-1	NA	TGTGCCAGCAGGGAGGCGGCCAGATTCACAGATACGCAGTATTTT	CASREAARFTDTQYF
once	TRBJ1-1	TRBV4-1	NA	TGCGCCAGCAGCCAAGAAGGGGCAGGACAGAGAGCTTTCTTT	CASSQEGAGQRAFF
NA	TRBJ2-7	TRBV6-6	TRBD1	TGTGCCAGCAGACCGGGACAGGGGACCTACGAGCAGTACTTC	CASRPGQGTYEQYF
NA	TRBJ1-1	TRBV10-1	NA	TGCGCCAGCAGTGAGTCCATGGGGGTGCGGAACACTGAAGCTTTCTTT	CASSESMGVRNTEAFF
NA	TRBJ2-7	TRBV11-2	TRBD1	TGTGCCAGCAGCCCACCGGGACAGTACTACGAGCAGTACTTC	CASSPPGQYYEQYF
NA	TRBJ1-2	TRBV4-3	NA	TGCGCCAGCAGCCAAGATAACAGGGTTACTTATGGCTACACCTTC	CASSQDNRVTYGYTF
NA	TRBJ2-7	TRBV7-6	NA	TGTGCCAGCAGCCCCCCAAATGGGTTTGAGCAGTACTTC	CASSPPNGFEQYF
many	TRBJ2-7	TRBV2	NA	TGTGCCAGCAGTGACGGGCGGGTATTGCCGGGTGAGCAGTACTTC	CASSDGRVLPGEQYF
NA	TRBJ1-1	TRBV9	NA	TGTGCCAGCAGCACCCGCCCAGGCGGGGAAAGGAACGCTTTCTTT	CASSTRPGGERNAFF
NA	TRBJ2-2	TRBV28	TRBD2	TGTGCCAGCAGGCCACTAGCGGGAATAGATTCGACGACCGGGGAGCTGTTTTTT	CASRPLAGIDSTTGELFF
NA	TRBJ1-3	TRBV4-1	NA	TGCGCCAGCAGCCAAAAGTTTCCGCTGGGCGAAAACACCATATATTTT	CASSQKFPLGENTIYF
NA	TRBJ1-3	TRBV5-1	NA	TGCGCCAGCAGCTTAGGTTGGGAGATCTCTGGAAACACCATATATTTT	CASSLGWEISGNTIYF
NA	TRBJ1-2	TRBV6-5	TRBD1	TGTGCCAGCAGTTCGACGACAGGGGGGCCCCGTCTGGACACCTTC	CASSSTTGGPRLDTF
NA	TRBJ2-2	TRBV7-3	NA	TGTGCCAGCAGCCCCGCAATGTTACTTAATGACGGGGAGCTGTTTTTT	CASSPAMLLNDGELFF
NA	TRBJ2-7	TRBV5-6	NA	TGTGCCAGCAGTTTTTTGTCGGGCCGTAGCTCCTACGAGCAGTACTTC	CASSFLSGRSSYEQYF
NA	TRBJ2-1	TRBV4-1	NA	TGCGCCAGCAGCCAAGATAGGAGTCTGCCCCTATACAATGAGCAGTTCTTC	CASSQDRSLPLYNEQFF
NA	TRBJ1-3	TRBV9	NA	TGTGCCAGCAGCGTAGAAATCCGCCCGGTCTCTGGAAACACCATATATTTT	CASSVEIRPVSGNTIYF
once	TRBJ2-1	TRBV5-4	TRBD1	TGTGCCAGCAGCCCGACAGGGGGCAGCTCCTACAATGAGCAGTTCTTC	CASSPTGGSSYNEQFF